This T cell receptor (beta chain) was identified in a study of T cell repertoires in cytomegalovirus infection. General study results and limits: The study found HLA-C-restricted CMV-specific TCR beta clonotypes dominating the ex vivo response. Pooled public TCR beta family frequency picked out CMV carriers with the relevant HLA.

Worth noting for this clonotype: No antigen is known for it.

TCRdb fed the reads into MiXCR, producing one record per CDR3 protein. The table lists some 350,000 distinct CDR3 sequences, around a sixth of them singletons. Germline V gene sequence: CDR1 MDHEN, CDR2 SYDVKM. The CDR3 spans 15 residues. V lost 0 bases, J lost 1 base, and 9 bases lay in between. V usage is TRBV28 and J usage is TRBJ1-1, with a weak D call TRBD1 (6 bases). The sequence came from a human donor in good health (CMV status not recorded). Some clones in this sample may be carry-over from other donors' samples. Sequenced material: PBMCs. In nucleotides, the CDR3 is TGTGCCAGCAGTTTATGGGGGGGCCAGAACACTGAAGCTTTCTTT. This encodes CASSLWGGQNTEAFF.